Presented here are 24 T cell receptor beta chains from one specimen sequenced in a study of T cells in Graves' hyperthyroidism and ophthalmopathy. RNA transcripts yielded amplified TCR beta CDR3 regions. Using the HTBI primer set, a first-round RT-PCR was run on the TCR CDR3. One entry per CDR3 protein, called by TCRdb with MiXCR from the multiplex PCR reads. Of about 96,000 distinct CDR3 sequences listed, 51% are singletons. Sequencing was done on a sample of blood. All receptors come from a woman in her 40s with Graves' hyperthyroidism.

There are many counts of this clonotype. The chain employs TRBV7-8 and TRBJ1-1; no firm D call. Germline values: CDR1 SGHVS, CDR2 FQNEAQ. V lost 5 bases, J lost 0 bases, and 16 bases lay in between. This CDR3 has 16 residues. The CDR3 DNA follows: TGTGCCAGCAGCCATACGCAGGCCCACCTGAACACTGAAGCTTTCTTT. This codes for CASSHTQAHLNTEAFF. Variable domain in full (rest from reference TRBV7-8 and TRBJ1-1): GAGVSQSPRYKVAKRGQDVALRCDPISGHVSLFWYQQALGQGPEFLTYFQNEAQLDKSGLPSDRFFAERPEGSVSTLKIQRTQQEDSAVYLCASSHTQAHLNTEAFFGQGTRLTVV.

Only a few counts were recorded for this clonotype. CDR3 sequence (DNA): TGTGCCAGCAGCGGAGGGGGGCCAGCGGGAGGAAGAGATACGCAGTATTTT. Amino acid sequence: CASSGGGPAGGRDTQYF. The V gene is TRBV9, the J gene TRBJ2-3, with 9 bases fitting TRBD2. The germline V gene has CDR1 SGDLS and CDR2 YYNGEE. This CDR3 is 17 amino acids long. V trimming: 3 bases; J trimming: 5 bases; junction bases outside the gene matches: 13.

This clonotype showed up many times. The J gene is TRBJ1-2, the V gene TRBV10-3, with 7 nucleotides matching TRBD1. V lost 3 bases, J lost 0 bases, and 10 bases stayed unmatched. This CDR3 is built from 17 residues. In germline, CDR1 is ENHRY, CDR2 SYGVKD. CDR3 in DNA: TGTGCCATCAGTGATATGTTCGCCGACAGGGCTAACTATGGCTACACCTTC. Residues: CAISDMFADRANYGYTF.

This clonotype was picked up one time. The gene calls are TRBV7-7 and TRBJ2-5; TRBD2 agrees at 7 bases. V lost 7 bases, J lost 1 base, and 6 bases stayed unmatched. Germline V gives CDR1 SSHAT, CDR2 FNYEAQ (reference sequence). The CDR3 is 14 residues long. The CDR3 region is CASKREGGQETQYF. The DNA for the CDR3 is TGTGCCAGCAAAAGGGAGGGCGGCCAAGAGACCCAGTACTTC. The full variable domain, completed using reference TRBV7-7 and TRBJ2-5, is GAGVSQSPRYKVTKRGQDVTLRCDPISSHATLYWYQQALGQGPEFLTYFNYEAQPDKSGLPSDRFSAERPEGSISTLTIQRTEQRDSAMYRCASKREGGQETQYFGPGTRLLVL.

The rearrangement uses TRBV6-5 and TRBJ1-5; TRBD1 might be the D (6 bases). Germline loops: CDR1 MNHEY, CDR2 SVGAGI. Trimming removed 7 bases from V and 9 bases from J, with 19 bases in between. The CDR3 runs to 14 residues. CDR3 nucleotides: TGTGCCAGCACTTTAGGGGGTTCGCGAGGGCCCCAGCATTTT. Protein product: CASTLGGSRGPQHF.

The chain couples TRBV29-1 to TRBJ1-2; D uncertain. Germline CDR1 is SQVTM and CDR2 is ANQGSEA. V lost 7 bases, J lost 8 bases, and 14 bases lay in between. The CDR3 has 11 amino acids. For the CDR3, the DNA is TGCAGCGCCGCGCTTGGAGGCGGCTACACCTTC. Protein sequence: CSAALGGGYTF.

This rearrangement joins TRBV7-2 to TRBJ1-4; perhaps TRBD1 as D (6 bases). Germline V gives CDR1 SGHTA, CDR2 FQGNSA. The length of the CDR3 is 13 residues. The V end was cut by 4 bases, the J end by 7 bases, with 10 bases between. The CDR3 sequence: CASSSGHLEKLFF. CDR3 sequence (DNA): TGTGCCAGCAGCTCGGGACACCTTGAAAAACTGTTTTTT.

The chain is built from TRBV7-2 and TRBJ1-6; the D gene is possibly TRBD1 (6 bases). The V gene lost 5 bases and the J gene lost 15 bases, with 20 bases spanning the gap. The germline CDR1 and CDR2 sequences are SGHTA and FQGNSA. This CDR3 comprises 14 residues. The CDR3 sequence: CASSLRLAGGGLHF. Here the CDR3 DNA reads TGTGCCAGCAGCCTAAGACTAGCGGGAGGGGGCCTCCACTTT. The variable domain in full, with the rest retrieved from reference TRBV7-2 and TRBJ1-6, is GAGVSQSPSNKVTEKGKDVELRCDPISGHTALYWYRQSLGQGLEFLIYFQGNSAPDKSGLPSDRFSAERTGGSVSTLTIQRTQQEDSAVYLCASSLRLAGGGLHFGNGTRLTVT.

This clonotype has a count of ten or more. V gene TRBV29-1 combines with J gene TRBJ1-3, with a weak D call TRBD1 (5 bases). CDR1 is SQVTM, CDR2 ANQGSEA, per germline. The CDR3 contains 15 residues. The germline V and J ends were trimmed by 8 bases and 2 bases, with 19 bases remaining between them. This CDR3 is CSPSVGPYPGNTIYF. CDR3 bases: TGCAGCCCGTCGGTGGGGCCTTATCCTGGAAACACCATATATTTT.

This sequence joins TRBV12-3 or TRBV12-4 and TRBJ2-5; tentatively, D is TRBD1 (6 bases). CDR3 size: 14 residues. V dropped 6 bases and J dropped 4 bases, with 15 bases sitting between them. The CDR3 loop reads CASRGAGHGETQYF. CDR3 in DNA: TGTGCCAGCAGGGGGGCAGGCCACGGAGAGACCCAGTACTTC.

This clonotype was recorded at least ten times. The V and J genes are TRBV20-1 and TRBJ1-2; TRBD1 might be the D (5 bases). Germline V lookup: CDR1 DFQATT, CDR2 SNEGSKA (reference sequence). V was pared by 0 bases and J by 8 bases, with 10 bases between. The CDR3 extends over 12 amino acids. The CDR3 here is CSARDGRGGYTF. CDR3 nucleotide sequence: TGCAGTGCTAGAGATGGGCGGGGCGGCTACACCTTC.

In this sample, this clonotype turned up many times. The V gene is TRBV15, the J gene TRBJ1-2; D is unclear. V shed 3 bases and J shed 3 bases, with 11 bases lying between them. CDR3 length: 14 residues. CDR1 and CDR2 from the germline V gene are LNHNV and YYDKDF (reference sequence). The CDR3 sequence is CATSRKDGYYGYTF. Written as DNA, the CDR3 is TGTGCCACCAGCAGGAAGGACGGATACTATGGCTACACCTTC.

This clonotype was detected ten times or more. The chain employs TRBV7-9 and TRBJ2-5, with a possible D match to TRBD1 (6 bases). The germline V and J ends were trimmed by 5 bases and 9 bases, with 16 bases remaining between them. In germline, CDR1 is SEHNR, CDR2 FQNEAQ (reference sequence). The CDR3 runs to 13 residues. The CDR3 loop is CASSPRQVASQYF. The CDR3 nucleotides are TGTGCCAGCAGCCCTCGACAGGTCGCATCCCAGTACTTC.

This chain links TRBV7-2 with TRBJ1-1, with a weak D call TRBD1 (5 bases). This CDR3 is built from 14 residues. From germline, CDR1 is SGHTA and CDR2 FQGNSA. Trimming shortened V by 2 bases and J by 5 bases, and 12 bases separated the two germline ends. DNA of the CDR3: TGTGCCAGCAGCTTATATTGGGGACTGACTGAAGCTTTCTTT. This sequence encodes CASSLYWGLTEAFF. Full variable domain (remainder filled in from reference TRBV7-2 and TRBJ1-1): GAGVSQSPSNKVTEKGKDVELRCDPISGHTALYWYRQSLGQGLEFLIYFQGNSAPDKSGLPSDRFSAERTGGSVSTLTIQRTQQEDSAVYLCASSLYWGLTEAFFGQGTRLTVV.

Worth noting for this clonotype: One end of the junction is discordant with germline, which a read error may explain. The rearrangement uses TRBV2 and TRBJ1-3, with D possibly TRBD1 on 6 matching bases. The germline V gene encodes CDR1 SNHLY and CDR2 FYNNEI. The CDR3 is 16 amino acids. CDR3 sequence (DNA): TGTGCCATCAGTGAGGGGGGGCGGCACGGAGGCTACACCATATATTTT. Its translation: CAISEGGRHGGYTIYF.

With regard to this clonotype: A clone one base away is much larger, so this may be a read error. This chain links TRBV20-1 with TRBJ1-3; D is undetermined. CDR1 is DFQATT and CDR2 is SNEGSKA in the germline V gene (reference sequence). Trimming took off 1 base at V and 0 bases at J, with 7 bases between the two ends. The CDR3 extends over 14 amino acids. CDR3 amino acids: CSARASYSGNTIYF. CDR3 coding DNA: TGCAGTGCTAGAGCTTCGTACTCTGGAAACACCATATATTTT.

This clonotype was recorded many times. The chain joins TRBV5-1 to TRBJ2-2; D gene uncertain. Germline loops: CDR1 SGHRS, CDR2 YFSETQ. The CDR3 is 16 amino acids. V gave up 1 base and J gave up 3 bases, with 13 bases separating them. The CDR3 sequence: CASSLTGKRDTGELFF. The CDR3 bases are TGCGCCAGCAGCTTGACCGGAAAACGGGACACCGGGGAGCTGTTTTTT.

The CDR3 region is CSATRTGAGNSPLHF. As DNA, the CDR3 is TGCAGTGCTACCCGGACAGGGGCAGGAAATTCACCCCTCCACTTT. This rearrangement joins TRBV29-1 to TRBJ1-6, with 9 bases fitting TRBD1. This CDR3 contains 15 residues. Germline loops: CDR1 SQVTM, CDR2 ANQGSEA.

This clonotype was recorded many times. This sequence joins TRBV20-1 and TRBJ1-2; the D is unclear. CDR1 is DFQATT, CDR2 SNEGSKA, per germline (reference sequence). Deletions cut 0 bases from V and 8 bases from J, with 13 bases between. The CDR3 covers 13 residues. The CDR3 loop is CSARDLGSDGYTF. CDR3 nucleotide sequence: TGCAGTGCTAGAGATCTGGGGAGCGACGGCTACACCTTC.

This clonotype was detected many times. The chain carries TRBV5-6 and TRBJ1-4; D is unclear. Between the trimmed V and J ends, which lost 3 bases and 8 bases, there was a span of 11 bases. Looked up from germline, CDR1 is SGHDT and CDR2 is YYEEEE. This CDR3 is built from 13 residues. CDR3 amino acids: CASSSDGWEKLFF. CDR3 nucleotides: TGTGCCAGCAGCTCGGACGGCTGGGAAAAACTGTTTTTT. The full variable domain, in which reference TRBV5-6 and TRBJ1-4 provide the parts outside the CDR3, is DAGVTQSPTHLIKTRGQQVTLRCSPKSGHDTVSWYQQALGQGPQFIFQYYEEEERQRGNFPDRFSGHQFPNYSSELNVNALLLGDSALYLCASSSDGWEKLFFGSGTQLSVL.

The rearrangement uses TRBV7-9 and TRBJ2-3, with 9 nucleotides matching TRBD2. In germline, CDR1 is SEHNR, CDR2 FQNEAQ (reference sequence). V shed 3 bases and J 3 bases; nucleotides not matched to a gene: 4. This CDR3 region has 15 residues. In DNA form, the CDR3 reads TGTGCCAGCAGCTTCATAGCGGGAGCAACAGATACGCAGTATTTT. As protein: CASSFIAGATDTQYF.

The sample holds many counts of this clonotype. The chain links TRBV6-6 to TRBJ1-2; 10 bases align to TRBD1. This CDR3 has 12 amino acids. J was trimmed by 4 bases and V by 9 bases; bases with no gene match: 2. From germline, CDR1 is MNHNY and CDR2 SVGAGI (reference sequence). DNA for the CDR3: TGTGCCAGTAGGACAGGGGGCTATGGCTACACCTTC. Its translation: CASRTGGYGYTF.

This clonotype appeared many times. The V gene is TRBV6-6, the J gene TRBJ1-3; maybe TRBD1 (5 bases). The germline gives CDR1 MNHNY, CDR2 SVGAGI (reference sequence). The CDR3 runs 15 residues. The V and J ends lost 5 bases and 0 bases respectively, with 11 bases between them. Here the CDR3 DNA reads TGTGCCAGCAGTATCCACAGGCACTCTGGAAACACCATATATTTT. It translates to CASSIHRHSGNTIYF.

This clonotype was seen at least ten times. This CDR3 reads CSATREGNQPQHF. CDR3 nucleotides: TGCAGTGCTACCAGGGAAGGAAATCAGCCCCAGCATTTT. The rearrangement joins TRBV20-1 to TRBJ1-5, with a possible D match to TRBD1 (5 bases). The germline V gene encodes CDR1 DFQATT and CDR2 SNEGSKA (reference sequence). Trimming pared 4 bases from V and 4 bases from J, leaving 11 bases between. The CDR3 spans 13 residues.